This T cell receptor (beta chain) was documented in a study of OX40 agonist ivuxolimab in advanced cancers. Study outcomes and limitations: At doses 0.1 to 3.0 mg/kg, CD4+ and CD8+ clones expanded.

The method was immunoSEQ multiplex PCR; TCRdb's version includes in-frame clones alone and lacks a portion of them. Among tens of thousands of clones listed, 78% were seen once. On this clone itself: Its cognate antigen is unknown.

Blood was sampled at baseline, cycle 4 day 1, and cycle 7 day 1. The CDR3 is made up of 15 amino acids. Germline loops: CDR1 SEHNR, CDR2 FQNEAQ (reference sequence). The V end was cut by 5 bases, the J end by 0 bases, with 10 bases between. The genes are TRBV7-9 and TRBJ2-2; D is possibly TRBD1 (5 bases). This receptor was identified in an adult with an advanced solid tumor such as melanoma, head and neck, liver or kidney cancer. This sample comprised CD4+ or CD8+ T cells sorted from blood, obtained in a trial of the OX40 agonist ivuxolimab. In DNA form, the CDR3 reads TGTGCCAGCAGCCCAGGACATACGAACACCGGGGAGCTGTTTTTT. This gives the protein CASSPGHTNTGELFF.